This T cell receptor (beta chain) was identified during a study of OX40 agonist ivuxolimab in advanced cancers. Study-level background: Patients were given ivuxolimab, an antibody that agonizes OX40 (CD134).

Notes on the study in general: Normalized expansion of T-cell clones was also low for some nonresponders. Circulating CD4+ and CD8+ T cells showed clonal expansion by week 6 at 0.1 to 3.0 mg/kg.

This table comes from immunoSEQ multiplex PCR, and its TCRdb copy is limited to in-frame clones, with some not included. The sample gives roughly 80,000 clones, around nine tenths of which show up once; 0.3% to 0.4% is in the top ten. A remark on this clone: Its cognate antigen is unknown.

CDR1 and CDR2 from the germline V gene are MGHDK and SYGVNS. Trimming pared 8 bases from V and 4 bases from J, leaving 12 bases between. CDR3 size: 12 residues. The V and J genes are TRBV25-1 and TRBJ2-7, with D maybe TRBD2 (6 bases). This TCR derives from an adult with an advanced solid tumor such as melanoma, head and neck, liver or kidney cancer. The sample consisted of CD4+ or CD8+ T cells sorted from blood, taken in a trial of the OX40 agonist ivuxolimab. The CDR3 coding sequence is TGTGCCAGCCAGTTTGGGGGGTACGAGCAGTACTTC. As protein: CASQFGGYEQYF.